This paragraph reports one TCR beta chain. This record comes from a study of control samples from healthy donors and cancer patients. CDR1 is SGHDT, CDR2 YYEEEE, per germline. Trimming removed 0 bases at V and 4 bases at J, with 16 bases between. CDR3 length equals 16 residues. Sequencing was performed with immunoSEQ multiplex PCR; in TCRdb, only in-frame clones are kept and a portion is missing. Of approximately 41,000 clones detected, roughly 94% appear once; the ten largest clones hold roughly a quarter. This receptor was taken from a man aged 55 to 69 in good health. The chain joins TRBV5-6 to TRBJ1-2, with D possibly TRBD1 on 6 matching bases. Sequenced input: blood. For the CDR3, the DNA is TGTGCCAGCAGCTTGGGTGTGGGACAAACCTTCTATGGCTACACCTTC. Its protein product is CASSLGVGQTFYGYTF.